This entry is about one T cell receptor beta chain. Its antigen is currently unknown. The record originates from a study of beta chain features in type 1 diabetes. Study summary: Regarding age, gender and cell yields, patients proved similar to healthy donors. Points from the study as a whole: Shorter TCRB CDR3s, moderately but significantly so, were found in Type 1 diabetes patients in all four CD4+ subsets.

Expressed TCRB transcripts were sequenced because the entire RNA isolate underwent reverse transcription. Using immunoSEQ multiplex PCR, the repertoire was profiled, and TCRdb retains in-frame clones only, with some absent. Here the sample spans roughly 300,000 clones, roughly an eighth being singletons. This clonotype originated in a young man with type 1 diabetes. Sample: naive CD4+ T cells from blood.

The CDR3: CSVLTSGRGAEQYF. CDR3 in DNA: TGCAGCGTTCTAACTAGCGGCCGGGGGGCCGAGCAGTACTTC. V and J are TRBV29-1 and TRBJ2-7; 8 bases are shared with TRBD2. Germline CDR1 SQVTM, CDR2 ANQGSEA. The V gene end was trimmed by 5 bases and the J gene end by 6 bases; junction bases not matched to a gene: 12. The CDR3 has 14 residues.